Each of the 2 T cell receptor beta chains below was sequenced from the same sample in a study of CD8+CD57+ T cells in acquired aplastic anemia. Whoever was chosen for sequencing had shown CD8+CD57+ cell expansion by flow cytometry. The TCR beta profiling, which covered VDJ combination and CDR3 sequence, was carried out using genomic DNA as the template. TCRdb fed the reads into MiXCR, producing one record per CDR3 protein. Of 150,000 or so distinct CDR3 sequences listed, more than 45% are singletons. Sequencing was carried out using sorted CD4+, CD8+, or CD8+CD57+ T cells (not recorded which) from PBMCs. The receptors were sampled from a human donor with aplastic anemia.

This clonotype was observed a few times. The V call is TRBV12-5, the J call TRBJ1-4; 11 bases are a match to TRBD1. Germline trimming cut 4 bases from V and 5 bases from J; bases unmatched to any gene: 15. Germline CDR1 and CDR2: LGHNT and FRNRAP. This CDR3 contains 19 residues. The CDR3 sequence is CASGSRTGGAGWANEKLFF. CDR3 sequence (DNA): TGTGCTAGTGGTTCCCGGACAGGGGGCGCCGGGTGGGCAAATGAAAAACTGTTTTTT.

This clonotype was seen at least ten times. This chain joins TRBV6-1 and TRBJ1-1; tentative D call: TRBD1 (5 bases). The CDR3 extends over 13 amino acids. Trimming stripped 5 bases from V and 2 bases from J, with 9 bases between. Per the germline V gene, CDR1 is MNHNS and CDR2 is SASEGT. CDR3 in DNA: TGTGCCAGCAGTCCCGGGGCTAACACTGAAGCTTTCTTT. Translated, it gives CASSPGANTEAFF.